The 21 T cell receptor beta chains below come from one sample, sequenced in a study of neoadjuvant anti-PD-1 for oral cavity cancer. Using immunoSEQ multiplex PCR, the repertoire was profiled, and TCRdb retains in-frame clones only, with some absent. The sample has under 7,000 clones, 74% seen once; the top ten hold approximately 3.4%. Material: PBMCs, obtained before nivolumab (anti-PD-1) treatment. These receptors all stem from a person aged 35 to 85 with oral cavity squamous cell carcinoma.

This clone has only a few counts. The chain employs TRBV9 and TRBJ1-1; a weak D match, TRBD1 (6 bases). The CDR3 is 15 amino acids. Deletions cut 2 bases from V and 1 base from J, with 12 bases between. Germline V CDR1 and CDR2: SGDLS, YYNGEE. The CDR3 nucleotides read TGTGCCAGCAGCGTGGGTCCGGGACAGAACACTGAAGCTTTCTTT. Encoded protein: CASSVGPGQNTEAFF.

This chain connects TRBV2 to TRBJ1-1; D not resolved. CDR1 is SNHLY and CDR2 is FYNNEI in the germline V gene. Trimming took 7 bases from V and 1 from J, leaving 10 bases between them. This CDR3 spans 13 amino acids. CDR3 region: CASMSWQNTEAFF. The DNA for the CDR3 is TGTGCCAGCATGTCATGGCAGAACACTGAAGCTTTCTTT.

The chain carries TRBV28 and TRBJ1-6; the D gene is possibly TRBD1 (6 bases). Germline V CDR1 and CDR2: MDHEN, SYDVKM. The CDR3 has 16 amino acids. Trimming left V 5 bases short and J 0 bases short, with 11 bases between. CDR3 bases: TGTGCCAGCAGTCCTTCAGGGGACTCCTATAATTCACCCCTCCACTTT. This encodes CASSPSGDSYNSPLHF.

This clone was observed a few times. This sequence joins TRBV6-6 and TRBJ2-7; a weak D match, TRBD2 (5 bases). The germline V gene encodes CDR1 MNHNY and CDR2 SVGAGI (reference sequence). This CDR3 has 16 amino acids. V lost 6 bases and J 3 bases, leaving 21 bases between the germline ends. CDR3 nucleotides: TGTGCCAGCAGCCCACTAGAACCGGGCTCGGACTACGAGCAGTACTTC. Its protein product is CASSPLEPGSDYEQYF.

The rearrangement uses TRBV5-8 and TRBJ2-7; no firm D call. Germline CDR1 SGHTS, CDR2 YDEGEE. V was clipped by 2 bases and J by 0 bases, with 12 bases between them. The CDR3 runs 15 residues. The CDR3 reads CASSLHGQPSYEQYF. The CDR3 DNA is TGTGCCAGCAGCTTACACGGGCAGCCCTCCTACGAGCAGTACTTC.

The J gene is TRBJ2-2, the V gene TRBV27; 7 bases map to TRBD1. The germline V gene has CDR1 MNHEY and CDR2 SMNVEV (reference sequence). This CDR3 comprises 15 residues. Unmatched junction bases numbered 12, after V lost 3 bases and J lost 11 bases. As DNA, the CDR3 is TGTGCCAGCAGTTTTACGATTACAGGGGTGGGCGAGCTGTTTTTT. It specifies CASSFTITGVGELFF.

The rearrangement joins TRBV4-3 to TRBJ2-7; 8 bases fit TRBD1. The CDR3 is 16 residues long. CDR1 is LGHNA and CDR2 is YSLEER in the germline V gene. Germline trimming cut 3 bases from V and 2 bases from J; bases unmatched to any gene: 9. CDR3 in DNA: TGCGCCAGCAGCCACGGATCCGGGACAGGAGCCTACGAGCAGTACTTC. Translating gives CASSHGSGTGAYEQYF.

V gene TRBV7-2 combines with J gene TRBJ1-5; TRBD1 matches at 8 bases. V lost 5 bases to trimming and J lost 6 bases; unmatched junction nucleotides: 6. CDR1 and CDR2 (germline): SGHTA, FQGNSA. The CDR3 spans 14 residues. Written as DNA, the CDR3 is TGTGCCAGCAGCCCCCAGGGGGCGGGTCAGCCCCAGCATTTT. Protein product: CASSPQGAGQPQHF.

V gene TRBV7-2 combines with J gene TRBJ2-3, with 9 bases aligning to TRBD1. The J segment lost 3 bases and the V segment lost 5 bases, leaving 3 bases of the junction unmatched. The germline V gene has CDR1 SGHTA and CDR2 FQGNSA. This CDR3 spans 14 amino acids. CDR3 coding DNA: TGTGCCAGCAGCACCGGGACAGGGACAGATACGCAGTATTTT. It yields the protein CASSTGTGTDTQYF.

The rearrangement joins TRBV10-3 to TRBJ2-7; D might be TRBD2 (6 bases). Looked up from germline, CDR1 is ENHRY and CDR2 is SYGVKD. Trimming took 6 bases from V and 1 from J, leaving 16 bases between them. The CDR3 consists of 15 residues. The CDR3 DNA follows: TGTGCCATCAGGACGGGGGAGGCGGGATCCTACGAGCAGTACTTC. It encodes CAIRTGEAGSYEQYF.

This clone turned up a few times. The chain joins TRBV28 to TRBJ1-1, with D uncertain. The CDR3 runs to 14 residues. Germline-derived CDR1 and CDR2 are MDHEN and SYDVKM. V lost 5 bases and J 8 bases, leaving 18 bases between the germline ends. The CDR3 is CASSPRDEGSEAFF. Here the CDR3 DNA reads TGTGCCAGCAGTCCGAGAGATGAGGGAAGCGAAGCTTTCTTT.

This chain joins TRBV9 and TRBJ2-7; 9 bases are shared with TRBD1. CDR3 length equals 15 residues. The trim removed 0 bases at V and 5 bases at J, leaving 6 bases unmatched. The germline V gene has CDR1 SGDLS and CDR2 YYNGEE. In DNA, the CDR3 is TGTGCCAGCAGCGTAGCGGGACAGGGTATCCACGAGCAGTACTTC. It specifies CASSVAGQGIHEQYF.

The gene calls are TRBV15 and TRBJ2-5; D gene unclear. The CDR3 is 15 residues long. Germline V gene lookup returns CDR1 LNHNV and CDR2 YYDKDF (reference sequence). Trimming left V 0 bases short and J 5 bases short, with 13 bases between. The CDR3 nucleotides are TGTGCCACCAGCAGAGATGGCCGAGTTTCGGAGACCCAGTACTTC. Translated: CATSRDGRVSETQYF.

CDR3 DNA: TGTGCCAGCAGCGTAGATACTAGCGGGGGAGGGGAGACCCAGTACTTC. Protein product: CASSVDTSGGGETQYF. The chain links TRBV9 to TRBJ2-5, with 11 bases aligning to TRBD2. The CDR3 is 16 residues long. The trim removed 0 bases at V and 5 bases at J, leaving 6 bases unmatched. The germline V gene has CDR1 SGDLS and CDR2 YYNGEE. The full variable domain, completed using reference TRBV9 and TRBJ2-5, is DSGVTQTPKHLITATGQRVTLRCSPRSGDLSVYWYQQSLDQGLQFLIQYYNGEERAKGNILERFSAQQFPDLHSELNLSSLELGDSALYFCASSVDTSGGGETQYFGPGTRLLVL.

The chain uses TRBV5-1 and TRBJ2-6; D assignment may be TRBD1 or TRBD2 (6 bases each). The germline V gene has CDR1 SGHRS and CDR2 YFSETQ. The CDR3 is 15 residues long. V lost 4 bases, J lost 4 bases, and 12 bases lay in between. The DNA for the CDR3 is TGCGCCAGCAGCCCTGGGGGGCGAGGGGCCAACGTCCTGACTTTC. Translated, it gives CASSPGGRGANVLTF.

The chain couples TRBV11-2 to TRBJ2-7, with TRBD1 matching 11 bases. Germline CDR1 is SGHAT and CDR2 is FQNNGV. CDR3 size: 15 residues. After removal of 3 bases from V and 6 bases from J, the junction contained 7 bases not matched to a gene. The chain's CDR3 is CASSLEGTGGLEQYF. DNA of the CDR3: TGTGCCAGCAGCTTGGAGGGGACAGGGGGTCTCGAGCAGTACTTC.

The chain carries TRBV19 and TRBJ1-3, with 8 bases that match TRBD1. V gave up 7 bases and J gave up 3 bases; unmatched junction bases: 8. The CDR3 covers 15 residues. CDR1 LNHDA and CDR2 SQIVND come from the germline V gene (reference sequence). Written as DNA, the CDR3 is TGTGCCAGTACCGAGAACAGGGGGAGTGGAAACACCATATATTTT. This encodes CASTENRGSGNTIYF.

This sequence joins TRBV9 and TRBJ1-4; no reliable D call. Between the trimmed V and J ends, which lost 0 bases and 8 bases, there was a span of 14 bases. CDR1 SGDLS and CDR2 YYNGEE come from the germline V gene. This CDR3 spans 15 amino acids. The CDR3: CASSVGVGLGEKLFF. The CDR3 DNA sequence: TGTGCCAGCAGCGTAGGGGTGGGGTTAGGGGAAAAACTGTTTTTT.

V and J are TRBV7-9 and TRBJ1-2; the D is unclear. Trimming stripped 5 bases from V and 5 bases from J, with 12 bases between. Germline V gives CDR1 SEHNR, CDR2 FQNEAQ (reference sequence). The CDR3 is 13 amino acids. The CDR3 spells CASSPSRAYGYTF. The CDR3 nucleotides read TGTGCCAGCAGCCCTTCGCGGGCATATGGCTACACCTTC.

The chain employs TRBV7-9 and TRBJ2-5; 7 positions agree with TRBD2. The CDR3 covers 15 residues. Trimming removed 2 bases from V and 2 bases from J; junction bases left unmatched: 5. Germline V gives CDR1 SEHNR, CDR2 FQNEAQ (reference sequence). For the CDR3, the DNA is TGTGCCAGCAGCTTAAGGGAGGGCAGACAAGAGACCCAGTACTTC. This gives the protein CASSLREGRQETQYF.

The gene calls are TRBV7-2 and TRBJ1-1, with 8 bases aligning to TRBD1. Germline V lookup: CDR1 SGHTA, CDR2 FQGNSA. This CDR3 spans 14 amino acids. The V and J ends lost 5 bases and 6 bases, in that order; junction bases with no gene match: 8. CDR3 sequence reads: CASSVPGQVPEAFF. The CDR3 nucleotides read TGTGCCAGCAGCGTACCGGGACAGGTCCCTGAAGCTTTCTTT.